The rows below give T cell receptor beta chains drawn from one sample of a study of shared clonotypes between healthy human individuals. Profiling relied on immunoSEQ multiplex PCR, and the TCRdb table lists in-frame clones only, not all of them. This table holds 2 million to 2.5 million clones, about 94% found once. Material for sequencing was naive CD4+ T cells sorted from blood. The origin of the receptors is a man aged 18 to 35 in good health. CDR3s include the opening cysteine and the closing phenylalanine or tryptophan. D genes are given only for firm matches.

CDR3 protein: CASSESGQPQHF; CDR3 DNA: TGCGCCAGCAGTGAGTCGGGGCAGCCCCAGCATTTT; V gene: TRBV10-2; D gene: .; J gene: TRBJ1-5
CDR3 protein: CASSMGQGVGYTF; CDR3 DNA: TGTGCCAGTAGTATGGGACAGGGAGTTGGCTACACCTTC; V gene: TRBV19; D gene: TRBD1; J gene: TRBJ1-2
CDR3 protein: CASSVPQTSNTEAFF; CDR3 DNA: TGTGCCAGCAGCGTACCACAGACCTCGAACACTGAAGCTTTCTTT; V gene: TRBV5-4; D gene: .; J gene: TRBJ1-1
CDR3 protein: CASEAGNTDTQYF; CDR3 DNA: TGCGCCAGCGAGGCGGGGAACACAGATACGCAGTATTTT; V gene: TRBV5-1; D gene: .; J gene: TRBJ2-3
CDR3 protein: CASRPGTEQYF; CDR3 DNA: TGCGCCAGCCGTCCCGGGACAGAGCAGTACTTC; V gene: TRBV10-2; D gene: .; J gene: TRBJ2-7
CDR3 protein: CASGFSKGVGNTIYF; CDR3 DNA: TGTGCCAGCGGTTTCTCGAAGGGAGTTGGAAACACCATATATTTT; V gene: TRBV28; D gene: .; J gene: TRBJ1-3
CDR3 protein: CASSYSNQGSTEAFF; CDR3 DNA: TGTGCCAGCAGTTACTCGAACCAGGGAAGTACTGAAGCTTTCTTT; V gene: TRBV6-5; D gene: .; J gene: TRBJ1-1
CDR3 protein: CAISEGFNPRGYTF; CDR3 DNA: TGTGCCATCAGTGAGGGCTTCAACCCGCGGGGCTACACCTTC; V gene: TRBV10-3; D gene: .; J gene: TRBJ1-2
CDR3 protein: CASSSGQNSGYTF; CDR3 DNA: TGTGCCAGCAGCAGCGGACAAAACAGTGGCTACACCTTC; V gene: TRBV5-4; D gene: .; J gene: TRBJ1-2
CDR3 protein: CASSQSTAGETQYF; CDR3 DNA: TGCGCCAGCAGCCAATCGACCGCTGGGGAGACCCAGTACTTC; V gene: TRBV4-1; D gene: .; J gene: TRBJ2-5
CDR3 protein: CASSVAGTFMGEQYF; CDR3 DNA: TGTGCCAGCAGCGTTGCCGGGACTTTTATGGGAGAGCAGTACTTC; V gene: TRBV9; D gene: .; J gene: TRBJ2-7
CDR3 protein: CASSPLLDAGALGANVLTF; CDR3 DNA: TGTGCCAGCAGCCCCCTGCTCGACGCGGGGGCGCTTGGGGCCAACGTCCTGACTTTC; V gene: TRBV9; D gene: .; J gene: TRBJ2-6
CDR3 protein: CASHPGGAGNEKLFF; CDR3 DNA: TGTGCCAGCCACCCTGGGGGGGCCGGGAATGAAAAACTGTTTTTT; V gene: TRBV6-5; D gene: .; J gene: TRBJ1-4
CDR3 protein: CASREHNQPQHF; CDR3 DNA: TGTGCCAGCAGGGAACACAATCAGCCCCAGCATTTT; V gene: TRBV2; D gene: .; J gene: TRBJ1-5
CDR3 protein: CASSPQRTGGLTEAFF; CDR3 DNA: TGTGCCAGCAGCCCCCAGAGGACAGGGGGCCTAACTGAAGCTTTCTTT; V gene: TRBV7-9; D gene: TRBD1; J gene: TRBJ1-1
CDR3 protein: CATSTGGSGNTIYF; CDR3 DNA: TGTGCCACCAGCACCGGGGGCTCTGGAAACACCATATATTTT; V gene: TRBV15; D gene: .; J gene: TRBJ1-3
CDR3 protein: CASSSQNGAYEQYF; CDR3 DNA: TGTGCCAGCAGCTCCCAGAACGGGGCCTACGAGCAGTACTTC; V gene: TRBV7-2; D gene: .; J gene: TRBJ2-7
CDR3 protein: CAYHTGQNTEAFF; CDR3 DNA: TGTGCCTACCATACAGGGCAGAACACTGAAGCTTTCTTT; V gene: TRBV30; D gene: .; J gene: TRBJ1-1
CDR3 protein: CASSVDERPYEQYF; CDR3 DNA: TGTGCCAGCAGCGTAGACGAACGCCCATACGAGCAGTACTTC; V gene: TRBV9; D gene: .; J gene: TRBJ2-7
CDR3 protein: CASSLDTGQGGTEAFF; CDR3 DNA: TGCGCCAGCAGCCTAGACACGGGACAGGGTGGCACTGAAGCTTTCTTT; V gene: TRBV4-3; D gene: TRBD1; J gene: TRBJ1-1
CDR3 protein: CSARLTDTQYF; CDR3 DNA: TGCAGTGCTAGACTCACAGATACGCAGTATTTT; V gene: TRBV20-1; D gene: .; J gene: TRBJ2-3
CDR3 protein: CAISETTGTVGANVLTF; CDR3 DNA: TGTGCCATCAGTGAGACTACCGGGACAGTTGGGGCCAACGTCCTGACTTTC; V gene: TRBV10-3; D gene: TRBD1; J gene: TRBJ2-6
CDR3 protein: CASSPEKNSPLHF; CDR3 DNA: TGTGCCAGCAGCCCCGAGAAGAATTCACCCCTCCACTTT; V gene: TRBV5-4; D gene: .; J gene: TRBJ1-6
CDR3 protein: CASSPPALPAGNTIYF; CDR3 DNA: TGTGCCAGCTCACCACCGGCTCTGCCCGCTGGAAACACCATATATTTT; V gene: TRBV18; D gene: .; J gene: TRBJ1-3
CDR3 protein: CASSLWRNEQFF; CDR3 DNA: TGTGCCAGCAGCTTGTGGCGGAATGAGCAGTTCTTC; V gene: TRBV5-4; D gene: .; J gene: TRBJ2-1
CDR3 protein: CASSLRQGTNEKLFF; CDR3 DNA: TGTGCCAGCAGCCTTCGACAGGGGACTAATGAAAAACTGTTTTTT; V gene: TRBV5-8; D gene: TRBD1; J gene: TRBJ1-4
CDR3 protein: CASSLLSGSTYEQYF; CDR3 DNA: TGTGCCAGCAGCTTACTATCAGGGAGCACCTACGAGCAGTACTTC; V gene: TRBV7-2; D gene: .; J gene: TRBJ2-7
CDR3 protein: CSVDPGPYTEAFF; CDR3 DNA: TGCAGCGTTGATCCAGGGCCTTACACTGAAGCTTTCTTT; V gene: TRBV29-1; D gene: .; J gene: TRBJ1-1
CDR3 protein: CASSLGAMETQYF; CDR3 DNA: TGTGCCAGCAGCTTGGGAGCCATGGAGACCCAGTACTTC; V gene: TRBV7-2; D gene: .; J gene: TRBJ2-5